The 11 T cell receptor beta chains below were found in one sample sequenced in a study of early T cells in non-severe SARS-CoV-2 infection. Using its own MiXCR run on the 5' RACE reads, TCRdb lists one record per CDR3 protein. The data hold 100,000 to 120,000 distinct CDR3 sequences, with around an eighth observed a single time. The sample here was whole blood, taken at baseline. The receptors were sampled from an adult who was a healthcare worker with PCR-confirmed SARS-CoV-2 infection or an uninfected control (not recorded which).

The rearrangement joins TRBV9 to TRBJ2-6; D call uncertain. The CDR3 is 17 residues long. V was clipped by 0 bases and J by 0 bases, with 10 bases between them. CDR1 is SGDLS, CDR2 YYNGEE, per germline. For the CDR3, the DNA is TGTGCCAGCAGCGTAGACAGCTCGAGCTCTGGGGCCAACGTCCTGACTTTC. It codes for CASSVDSSSSGANVLTF.

In this sample, this clonotype turned up many times. The chain combines TRBV4-1 with TRBJ2-3, with 8 bases matching TRBD2. There are 18 residues in the CDR3. Germline-derived CDR1 and CDR2 are MGHRA and YSYEKL. V shed 0 bases, J shed 0 bases, and the junction held 8 bases outside the gene matches. The CDR3 DNA follows: TGCGCCAGCAGCCAAGATCTTCTCGGGAGGGCCAGCACAGATACGCAGTATTTT. Encoded protein: CASSQDLLGRASTDTQYF.

This clonotype was observed a few times. The chain uses TRBV6-4 and TRBJ2-2, with D perhaps TRBD1 or TRBD2 (5 bases each). V gave up 7 bases and J gave up 4 bases, with 19 bases separating them. The CDR3 runs to 16 residues. Germline lookup yields CDR1 MRHNA and CDR2 SNTAGT. The CDR3 DNA reads as TGTGCCAGCACCCCGAAAGGGGAGTGGGTCACCGGGGAGCTGTTTTTT. Residues: CASTPKGEWVTGELFF.

The chain recombines TRBV5-1 with TRBJ1-1; 8 bases agree with TRBD1. With 4 bases clipped from V and 5 bases from J, the junction kept 10 bases outside the gene matches. This CDR3 spans 15 amino acids. Germline lookup yields CDR1 SGHRS and CDR2 YFSETQ. The CDR3 sequence: CASSPPQGAGTEAFF. DNA of the CDR3: TGCGCCAGCAGCCCTCCTCAGGGGGCAGGGACTGAAGCTTTCTTT.

The J gene is TRBJ2-3, the V gene TRBV9; D is undetermined. The CDR3 totals 15 residues. Germline-derived CDR1 and CDR2 are SGDLS and YYNGEE. The V gene lost 1 base and the J gene lost 0 bases, with 9 bases spanning the gap. The CDR3 protein is CASSVSYGSTDTQYF. DNA for the CDR3: TGTGCCAGCAGCGTAAGTTACGGTAGCACAGATACGCAGTATTTT.

This clonotype was counted a few times. The V call is TRBV9, the J call TRBJ2-3; D perhaps matches TRBD1 (5 bases). Trimming removed 4 bases from V and 2 bases from J, with 14 bases in between. This CDR3 has 15 residues. CDR1 and CDR2 (germline): SGDLS, YYNGEE. The CDR3 bases are TGTGCCAGCAGCAATCAGGGTCGGTCCACAGATACGCAGTATTTT. This codes for CASSNQGRSTDTQYF.

This clonotype was counted between two and nine times. The gene calls are TRBV5-6 and TRBJ1-4, with D hard to call. The CDR3 contains 17 residues. With 0 bases removed from V and 4 bases from J, the gap between germline ends came to 16 bases. Germline V CDR1 and CDR2: SGHDT, YYEEEE. The CDR3 region is CASSLVSAGGSNEKLFF. As DNA, the CDR3 is TGTGCCAGCAGCTTGGTGTCGGCAGGAGGGAGTAATGAAAAACTGTTTTTT.

The V gene is TRBV29-1, the J gene TRBJ2-7, with D perhaps matching TRBD1 (5 bases). CDR3 size: 13 residues. Germline CDR1 is SQVTM and CDR2 is ANQGSEA. The V and J ends lost 6 bases and 5 bases respectively, with 17 bases between them. The CDR3 reads CSVEKQVGNEQYF. The DNA of the CDR3 is TGCAGCGTCGAGAAACAGGTTGGGAACGAGCAGTACTTC.

The rearrangement joins TRBV20-1 to TRBJ2-3; maybe TRBD2 (5 bases). From germline, CDR1 is DFQATT and CDR2 SNEGSKA (reference sequence). The CDR3 runs to 14 residues. V lost 3 bases, J lost 0 bases, and 10 bases lay in between. Here the CDR3 DNA reads TGCAGTGCTAGCCCGTCTAGCAGCACAGATACGCAGTATTTT. This encodes CSASPSSSTDTQYF.

This clonotype showed up many times. This chain joins TRBV27 and TRBJ2-1; tentative D call: TRBD2 (6 bases). V was pared by 5 bases and J by 0 bases, with 14 bases between. There are 16 residues in the CDR3. CDR1 is MNHEY, CDR2 SMNVEV, per germline (reference sequence). The CDR3 nucleotides are TGTGCCAGCAGTCCCCGGGACTTCCACTCCTACAATGAGCAGTTCTTC. Protein: CASSPRDFHSYNEQFF.

This clonotype was counted a few times. This chain joins TRBV18 and TRBJ2-7, with 10 nucleotides matching TRBD2. This CDR3 comprises 17 residues. CDR1 KGHSH and CDR2 LQKENI come from the germline V gene. V lost 2 bases, J lost 5 bases, and 12 bases stayed unmatched. The chain's CDR3 is CASSPRLAGERNHEQYF. CDR3 sequence (DNA): TGTGCCAGCTCACCAAGACTAGCGGGCGAGCGTAACCACGAGCAGTACTTC.